This entry is about one TCR beta chain. The antigen is unknown. This record comes from a study of cytomegalovirus exposure and HLA in healthy donors. Across the whole study: Among the roughly 370 genotyped donors, 81% were placed in the Caucasian-associated ancestry cluster.

The V gene's germline CDR1 is LNHDA and CDR2 SQIVND (reference sequence). V lost 3 bases and J 6 bases, leaving 11 bases between the germline ends. The CDR3 contains 13 residues. The PCR employed 60 Vbeta primers together with 13 Jbeta primers. Sequenced by immunoSEQ multiplex PCR; TCRdb stores in-frame clones only, minus some. The repertoire includes tens of thousands of clones, 55% to 75% of them detected once, and roughly 4.4% sits in the top ten. The study, taken as a whole, reports: In a later analysis, across HLA loci, associated TCR counts were highest for DRB1, lowest for HLA-C. Published work reported that the classifier diagnosed cytomegalovirus status with high specificity and sensitivity.

This clonotype was obtained from a woman in her 50s in good health and CMV-seronegative. The gene calls are TRBV19 and TRBJ1-1; maybe TRBD1 (5 bases). Sequencing input: PBMCs. CDR3 coding DNA: TGTGCCAGTAGTATTTATCAGGGCCCTGAAGCTTTCTTT. Translation gives CASSIYQGPEAFF.